The 31 T cell receptor beta chains below come from one sample, sequenced in a study of post-analysis software for immune sequencing data (dated by TCRdb to between 2014 and 2017). Paper-wide results and their limitations: Significantly higher frequencies in patients than in controls were found for about 5 TRBV segments, including TRBV5-6, TRBV5-1 and TRBV20-1.

These receptors' targets are unknown. The library was obtained by PCR. The instrument was an Illumina HiSeq 2500. Unique molecular identifiers were incorporated into TCR beta cDNA libraries to reduce PCR and sequencing biases. The raw public reads went through TCRdb reprocessing: fastp at Q25, MiXCR clone calling, in-frame beta chains kept. For every CDR3 protein sequence, its rows merge into one entry that carries the most common genes and DNA. The sample includes a few hundred thousand distinct CDR3 sequences, with roughly 34% observed a single time. Together, the top ten hold 6% of the sample. Sequenced input: blood. These TCRs come from a girl aged 2-17 years with multiple sclerosis.

Here the CDR3 DNA reads TGTGCCAGCAGCCTTATGGGCGGGGGGGCCCCTGAGCAGTTCTTC. This sequence encodes CASSLMGGGAPEQFF. The V and J genes are TRBV3-1 and TRBJ2-1, with 9 bases identical to TRBD2. V gave up 4 bases and J gave up 9 bases; unmatched junction bases: 10. CDR1 and CDR2 (germline): LGHDT, YNNKEL (reference sequence). This CDR3 region has 15 residues.

This clonotype came up a few times. The V gene is TRBV20-1, the J gene TRBJ2-7, with TRBD1 matching 7 bases. CDR1 is DFQATT and CDR2 is SNEGSKA in the germline V gene (reference sequence). V shed 6 bases and J 2 bases; nucleotides not matched to a gene: 4. The CDR3 consists of 12 residues. The CDR3 DNA is TGCAGTGCAAGGACAGGTCCCTACGAGCAGTACTTC. It translates to CSARTGPYEQYF.

This chain uses TRBV27 with TRBJ2-1, with 9 bases matching TRBD2. The CDR3 is made up of 14 amino acids. V was clipped by 3 bases and J by 15 bases; unmatched bases: 12. CDR1 MNHEY and CDR2 SMNVEV come from the germline V gene (reference sequence). The CDR3 DNA reads TGTGCCAGCAGTTTGGCGGGGGGGCCAGTCGGTGGGTTCTTC. Translated, it gives CASSLAGGPVGGFF.

The chain links TRBV20-1 to TRBJ2-5; TRBD2 aligns across 12 bases. J gave up 0 bases and V 0 bases, and 2 bases lay outside the gene matches. The V gene's germline CDR1 is DFQATT and CDR2 SNEGSKA (reference sequence). This CDR3 spans 16 amino acids. CDR3 loop: CSARDRLAGDQETQYF. The CDR3 DNA sequence: TGCAGTGCTAGAGATCGACTAGCGGGGGACCAAGAGACCCAGTACTTC.

This clonotype was detected a few times. This chain links TRBV6-5 with TRBJ2-5, with 7 nucleotides matching TRBD2. The CDR3 covers 16 residues. Trimming cost V 2 bases and J 4 bases; bases outside gene matches: 10. Germline lookup yields CDR1 MNHEY and CDR2 SVGAGI. The CDR3 spells CASSYILAQIPETQYF. The CDR3 DNA reads as TGTGCCAGCAGTTACATACTAGCGCAAATTCCAGAGACCCAGTACTTC.

This clonotype has more than one count but fewer than ten. This rearrangement joins TRBV5-1 to TRBJ2-1; TRBD2 agrees at 14 bases. J gave up 9 bases and V 4 bases, and 12 bases lay outside the gene matches. The CDR3 length is 17 residues. Per germline, CDR1 SGHRS and CDR2 YFSETQ. CDR3 loop: CASSMGTSGGSLGEQFF. In nucleotides, the CDR3 is TGCGCCAGCAGCATGGGGACTAGCGGGGGATCTCTGGGTGAGCAGTTCTTC.

CDR3 sequence: CASSSGREDIQYF. CDR3 in DNA: TGTGCCAGCAGTTCGGGCCGGGAAGACATTCAGTACTTC. This rearrangement joins TRBV2 to TRBJ2-4; TRBD2 is a possible D gene (5 bases). This CDR3 spans 13 amino acids. Germline lookup yields CDR1 SNHLY and CDR2 FYNNEI. Trimming removed 5 bases at V and 8 bases at J, with 13 bases between.

J is TRBJ1-1 and V is TRBV25-1, with D hard to call. CDR1 is MGHDK, CDR2 SYGVNS, per germline. V lost 3 bases and J 1 base, leaving 15 bases between the germline ends. CDR3 size: 16 residues. The CDR3 loop reads CASSDTPPSANTEAFF. CDR3 DNA: TGTGCCAGCAGTGACACGCCGCCATCGGCGAACACTGAAGCTTTCTTT.

This clonotype was seen just once. The gene calls are TRBV19 and TRBJ2-4, with 10 bases fitting TRBD2. The DNA end is more similar to TRBJ2-5, so the J call may be wrong. Germline lookup yields CDR1 LNHDA and CDR2 SQIVND (reference sequence). This CDR3 is built from 16 residues. This chain's CDR3 is CASSPDLAGVQETQYF. The CDR3 DNA reads TGTGCCAGTAGTCCCGACCTAGCGGGGGTGCAAGAGACCCAGTACTTC.

The chain combines TRBV27 with TRBJ1-6, with TRBD1 matching over 10 bases. The V segment lost 3 bases and the J segment 10 bases; nucleotides outside the gene matches: 9. CDR3 length equals 16 residues. Looked up from germline, CDR1 is MNHEY and CDR2 is SMNVEV (reference sequence). The CDR3 bases are TGTGCCAGCAGTTTCCTACCTGGGGACAGGGGATCACCCCTCCACTTT. Its translation: CASSFLPGDRGSPLHF.

This clonotype was counted only a few times. This sequence joins TRBV29-1 and TRBJ2-5; TRBD2 aligns across 7 bases. The V gene's germline CDR1 is SQVTM and CDR2 ANQGSEA. V lost 1 base, J lost 7 bases, and 3 bases stayed unmatched. The CDR3 has 12 residues. In DNA form, the CDR3 reads TGCAGCGTTGAAGGGGGGGGGAGGACCCAGTACTTC. Translation gives CSVEGGGRTQYF.

In regard to this clonotype: An end of the junction does not agree with germline; a read error may underlie this. This chain connects TRBV27 to TRBJ2-1, with D possibly TRBD1 on 6 matching bases. The germline V gene encodes CDR1 MNHEY and CDR2 SMNVEV (reference sequence). CDR3 length equals 13 residues. The CDR3 DNA reads TGTGTCAGCATGGGGGCGACCTACAATGAGCAGTTCTTC. As protein: CVSMGATYNEQFF.

This chain links TRBV5-1 with TRBJ2-5; D is unclear. The germline V gene has CDR1 SGHRS and CDR2 YFSETQ. Trimming shortened V by 3 bases and J by 5 bases, and 14 bases separated the two germline ends. CDR3 size: 14 residues. The CDR3 DNA reads TGCGCCAGCAGCTCAGGACGGAGCTGGGAGACCCAGTACTTC. Protein product: CASSSGRSWETQYF.

This clonotype showed up just a few times. V usage is TRBV7-8 and J usage is TRBJ1-5, with D hard to call. This CDR3 is 15 amino acids long. The V end was cut by 1 base, the J end by 0 bases, with 7 bases between. Per the germline V gene, CDR1 is SGHVS and CDR2 is FQNEAQ. The CDR3 DNA sequence: TGTGCCAGCAGCTTAGAAACCGATAGCAATCAGCCCCAGCATTTT. Translating gives CASSLETDSNQPQHF. Based on the CDR3 plus reference TRBV7-8 and TRBJ1-5, the full variable domain is GAGVSQSPRYKVAKRGQDVALRCDPISGHVSLFWYQQALGQGPEFLTYFQNEAQLDKSGLPSDRFFAERPEGSVSTLKIQRTQQEDSAVYLCASSLETDSNQPQHFGDGTRLSIL.

The V and J genes are TRBV6-5 and TRBJ1-1; no firm D call. The CDR3 sequence is 13 residues long. Germline CDR1 and CDR2: MNHEY and SVGAGI. V lost 2 bases, J lost 3 bases, and 7 bases lay in between. DNA of the CDR3: TGTGCCAGCAGTTACCTGTCATACACTGAAGCTTTCTTT. It yields the protein CASSYLSYTEAFF.

The table lists this clonotype with a count of one. The V and J genes are TRBV14 and TRBJ2-5; D not resolved. The closer fit of TRBJ2-1 to the DNA end suggests the J call may be wrong. This CDR3 has 13 residues. Germline CDR1 reads SGHDN; CDR2 reads FVKESK. As DNA, the CDR3 is TGTGCCAGCAGCCCCCTCGACCAAGAGACCCAGTTCTTC. This translates into CASSPLDQETQFF.

The chain combines TRBV6-4 with TRBJ1-1; 7 nucleotides match TRBD1. V dropped 8 bases and J dropped 3; count of bases not matched to a gene: 9. CDR3 length: 14 residues. Germline CDR1 MRHNA, CDR2 SNTAGT. Written as DNA, the CDR3 is TGTGCCAGCTCCCCGACAGGGAGGTACACTGAAGCTTTCTTT. Translation gives CASSPTGRYTEAFF.

This clonotype showed up just a few times. This chain joins TRBV12-3 or TRBV12-4 and TRBJ1-5, with 7 bases lining up with TRBD1. V lost 5 bases to trimming and J lost 0 bases; unmatched junction nucleotides: 4. The CDR3 covers 15 residues. The CDR3, as DNA: TGTGCCAGCAGTAGCAGGGGGTATAGCAATCAGCCCCAGCATTTT. This encodes CASSSRGYSNQPQHF.

This clonotype has only a few counts. V gene TRBV5-6 combines with J gene TRBJ2-5, with 9 bases aligning to TRBD1. Germline V lookup: CDR1 SGHDT, CDR2 YYEEEE. The CDR3 has 14 residues. V shed 4 bases, J shed 3 bases, and the junction held 4 bases outside the gene matches. CDR3 in DNA: TGTGCCAGCAGCCAGGACAGGGGAAAAGAGACCCAGTACTTC. Translation: CASSQDRGKETQYF. Drawing the rest from reference TRBV5-6 and TRBJ2-5, the complete variable domain is DAGVTQSPTHLIKTRGQQVTLRCSPKSGHDTVSWYQQALGQGPQFIFQYYEEEERQRGNFPDRFSGHQFPNYSSELNVNALLLGDSALYLCASSQDRGKETQYFGPGTRLLVL.

This clonotype was seen a few times. The J gene is TRBJ2-1, the V gene TRBV7-9, with 8 nucleotides matching TRBD1. The CDR3 sequence is 15 residues long. CDR1 and CDR2 (germline): SEHNR, FQNEAQ (reference sequence). J lost 3 bases, V lost 4 bases, and 5 bases had no gene match. CDR3: CASSSGQGVYNEQFF. DNA of the CDR3: TGTGCCAGCAGCTCCGGACAGGGTGTCTACAATGAGCAGTTCTTC. Drawing the rest from reference TRBV7-9 and TRBJ2-1, the complete variable domain is DTGVSQNPRHKITKRGQNVTFRCDPISEHNRLYWYRQTLGQGPEFLTYFQNEAQLEKSRLLSDRFSAERPKGSFSTLEIQRTEQGDSAMYLCASSSGQGVYNEQFFGPGTRLTVL.

Only a few counts were recorded for this clonotype. The V call is TRBV7-6, the J call TRBJ1-4, with 8 bases matching TRBD1. Germline V CDR1 and CDR2: SGHVS, FNYEAQ. The V segment lost 1 base and the J segment 8 bases; nucleotides outside the gene matches: 9. There are 16 residues in the CDR3. The CDR3 DNA follows: TGTGCCAGCAGCTTAGGGGCAGGACAGGGCCTCGAAAAACTGTTTTTT. Encoded protein: CASSLGAGQGLEKLFF.

V is TRBV7-2 and J is TRBJ2-5, with D maybe TRBD2 (7 bases). The CDR3 spans 15 residues. Trimming stripped 2 bases from V and 4 bases from J, with 14 bases between. Looked up from germline, CDR1 is SGHTA and CDR2 is FQGNSA. The CDR3 is CASSLFAGAGETQYF. For the CDR3, the DNA is TGTGCCAGCAGCTTATTCGCGGGGGCCGGAGAGACCCAGTACTTC.

This clonotype was seen only a few times. CDR3 nucleotides: TGTGCCAGCAGCGGACCCCGACTCACTACAGATACGCAGTATTTT. Protein product: CASSGPRLTTDTQYF. The J gene is TRBJ2-3, the V gene TRBV9; D call uncertain. From germline, CDR1 is SGDLS and CDR2 YYNGEE. Deletions cut 3 bases from V and 3 bases from J, with 14 bases between. The CDR3 is 15 amino acids.

This chain links TRBV5-1 with TRBJ2-7; a weak D match, TRBD1 (5 bases). Germline lookup yields CDR1 SGHRS and CDR2 YFSETQ. The V end lost 7 bases, the J end lost 2 bases, and 13 bases lay between the germline ends. This CDR3 spans 13 amino acids. The CDR3 loop reads CASSRVSPYEQYF. The CDR3 bases are TGCGCCAGCTCCAGGGTCAGCCCCTACGAGCAGTACTTC.

This clonotype was picked up a small number of times. The chain joins TRBV4-2 to TRBJ2-1; a weak D match, TRBD2 (7 bases). Germline CDR1 LGHNA, CDR2 YNFKEQ. V lost 0 bases, J lost 8 bases, and 14 bases lay in between. The CDR3 consists of 15 residues. CDR3 bases: TGTGCCAGCAGCCAAGAATTAGCGCGGGGGCATGAGCAGTTCTTC. Protein product: CASSQELARGHEQFF.

The sample holds a few counts of this clonotype. J is TRBJ2-3 and V is TRBV29-1; D ambiguous. The V end was cut by 3 bases, the J end by 0 bases, with 13 bases between. The CDR3 spans 15 residues. CDR1 is SQVTM, CDR2 ANQGSEA, per germline. The CDR3 sequence: CSVDGRLASTDTQYF. The CDR3 region has the DNA TGCAGCGTTGACGGTCGGCTTGCTAGCACAGATACGCAGTATTTT.

This clonotype was seen a few times. The V call is TRBV4-1, the J call TRBJ1-1; no reliable D call. The CDR3 totals 13 residues. The germline V and J ends were trimmed by 0 bases and 5 bases, with 7 bases remaining between them. CDR1 is MGHRA, CDR2 YSYEKL, per germline. CDR3 in amino acids: CASSQEGWTEAFF. CDR3 DNA sequence: TGCGCCAGCAGCCAAGAGGGGTGGACTGAAGCTTTCTTT.

This clonotype was detected only a few times. The chain is built from TRBV10-1 and TRBJ2-3; either TRBD1 or TRBD2 may supply D (5 bases each). CDR3 length: 15 residues. V was pared by 4 bases and J by 2 bases, with 13 bases between. From germline, CDR1 is WNHNN and CDR2 SYGVQD (reference sequence). The CDR3 region is CASSGDRKPTDTQYF. CDR3 nucleotide sequence: TGCGCCAGCAGTGGGGACCGTAAACCCACAGATACGCAGTATTTT.

For the CDR3, the DNA is TGTGCCAGCCGAGCTAGCGGGGAAGATACGCAGTATTTT. This codes for CASRASGEDTQYF. The rearrangement joins TRBV6-5 to TRBJ2-3; TRBD2 matches at 9 bases. The CDR3 runs 13 residues. J lost 5 bases, V lost 8 bases, and 5 bases had no gene match. Germline assignment: CDR1 MNHEY and CDR2 SVGAGI.

This clonotype was seen a handful of times. The J gene is TRBJ2-5, the V gene TRBV20-1, with unresolved D. The CDR3 contains 12 residues. Trimming took 5 bases from V and 2 from J, leaving 9 bases between them. Germline V gene data show CDR1 as DFQATT and CDR2 as SNEGSKA (reference sequence). CDR3 DNA: TGCAGTGCTGCCACTACTCAAGAGACCCAGTACTTC. Translating gives CSAATTQETQYF.

This clonotype was observed a few times. The chain uses TRBV5-1 and TRBJ2-5; 9 nucleotides agree with TRBD2. The CDR3 covers 14 residues. CDR1 and CDR2 (germline): SGHRS, YFSETQ. V shed 4 bases, J shed 2 bases, and the junction held 3 bases outside the gene matches. CDR3 residues: CASSVLAGQETQYF. The CDR3 DNA reads TGCGCCAGCAGCGTCCTAGCGGGGCAAGAGACCCAGTACTTC.